This T cell receptor beta chain was documented in a study of Ad26.COV2.S vaccination and SARS-CoV-2 variants. This clone is a singleton in its sample. The treatment denotes: 19 received Ad26.COV2.S at low or high dose, single or two shots; several received placebo; per-sample allocation not given. Samples came from day 63 after the first vaccine or placebo injection. CDR1 is SEHNR, CDR2 FQNEAQ, per germline (reference sequence). V lost 5 bases and J lost 3, with 20 bases in between. This CDR3 comprises 17 residues. Measured with immunoSEQ multiplex PCR; TCRdb has only the in-frame clones, and not every one. This sample has under 400,000 clones, with 80% to 90% found just once.

This chain uses TRBV7-9 with TRBJ1-5; D gene uncertain. The origin of this receptor is a person between 18 and 65 years old who received the Ad26.COV2.S COVID-19 vaccine or a placebo. The sample consisted of peripheral blood, taken in a trial of Ad26.COV2.S vaccine versus placebo. CDR3 sequence (DNA): TGTGCCAGCAGCATCTCCTTGGGCAGCGAAGCCAATCAGCCCCAGCATTTT. Encoded protein: CASSISLGSEANQPQHF.